These 8 T cell receptor beta chains were all obtained from the same sample, sequenced in a study of OX40 agonist ivuxolimab in advanced cancers. Sequenced by immunoSEQ multiplex PCR; TCRdb stores in-frame clones only, minus some. In the table there are over 75,000 clones, about 90% of which are singletons. The sample here was CD4+ or CD8+ T cells sorted from blood, taken in a trial of the OX40 agonist ivuxolimab. The receptors come from an adult with an advanced solid tumor such as melanoma, head and neck, liver or kidney cancer.

The chain employs TRBV15 and TRBJ2-1, with 14 bases lining up with TRBD2. This CDR3 spans 17 amino acids. The germline gives CDR1 LNHNV, CDR2 YYDKDF (reference sequence). The junction had 16 bases not matched to a gene; V was cut back by 9 bases and J by 9 bases. In DNA, the CDR3 is TGTGCCACAGGGATGCTCACGGGACTAGCGGGAGTGGTTGAGCAGTTCTTC. The encoded protein is CATGMLTGLAGVVEQFF.

The chain couples TRBV9 to TRBJ2-7; possibly TRBD1 for D (6 bases). Germline-derived CDR1 and CDR2 are SGDLS and YYNGEE. V was shortened by 1 base and J by 0 bases, with 11 bases between the two germline ends. The CDR3 sequence is 15 residues long. CDR3 sequence (DNA): TGTGCCAGCAGCGTAAGTGGACAGAGCTCCTACGAGCAGTACTTC. Amino acids: CASSVSGQSSYEQYF.

This chain links TRBV5-1 with TRBJ2-1; 10 bases map to TRBD1. With 4 bases clipped from V and 8 bases from J, the junction kept 3 bases outside the gene matches. The germline gives CDR1 SGHRS, CDR2 YFSETQ. The CDR3 has 13 residues. CDR3 coding DNA: TGCGCCAGCAGCCCGGGACAGGGGTATGAGCAGTTCTTC. This gives the protein CASSPGQGYEQFF.

This clone was counted a few times. This chain links TRBV9 with TRBJ2-3; D assignment may be TRBD1 or TRBD2 (5 bases each). The V end lost 0 bases, the J end lost 0 bases, and 11 bases lay between the germline ends. The CDR3 contains 16 residues. Germline-derived CDR1 and CDR2 are SGDLS and YYNGEE. The CDR3 coding sequence is TGTGCCAGCAGCGTAGGTGAGGGGTCGAGCACAGATACGCAGTATTTT. This sequence encodes CASSVGEGSSTDTQYF.

The chain has TRBV30 and TRBJ2-5; 10 bases agree with TRBD1. V gave up 3 bases and J gave up 2 bases; unmatched junction bases: 6. The length of the CDR3 is 15 residues. CDR1 is GTSNPN, CDR2 SVGIG, per germline (reference sequence). The CDR3 DNA sequence: TGTGCCTGGAGCACGGGACAGGGGACACAAGAGACCCAGTACTTC. It specifies CAWSTGQGTQETQYF.

This clone has only one observation. V and J are TRBV27 and TRBJ2-7; 9 bases align to TRBD2. Trimming at V came to 2 bases and at J to 2 bases, leaving 10 bases not matched to a gene. Germline V gene data show CDR1 as MNHEY and CDR2 as SMNVEV (reference sequence). This CDR3 spans 17 amino acids. The CDR3 here is CASSLGLAGNLPYEQYF. The CDR3 region has the DNA TGTGCCAGCAGTTTAGGTCTAGCGGGAAACCTCCCCTACGAGCAGTACTTC.

The V gene is TRBV11-3, the J gene TRBJ1-4, with D unclear. Per germline, CDR1 SGHNT and CDR2 YENEEA. The length of the CDR3 is 11 residues. Trimming removed 4 bases at V and 8 bases at J, with 5 bases between. CDR3 residues: CASSSTEKLFF. In DNA, the CDR3 is TGTGCCAGCAGCTCCACGGAAAAACTGTTTTTT.

The chain is built from TRBV6-6 and TRBJ1-1; D remains unclear. The V gene lost 2 bases and the J gene lost 4 bases, with 5 bases spanning the gap. This CDR3 comprises 12 residues. Germline CDR1 is MNHNY and CDR2 is SVGAGI (reference sequence). The CDR3 nucleotides read TGTGCCAGCAGTTACGCGGCCACTGAAGCTTTCTTT. Its translation is CASSYAATEAFF.